This TCR beta chain was sequenced for a study of beta chain features in type 1 diabetes. V was pared by 4 bases and J by 7 bases, with 8 bases between. From germline, CDR1 is MNHNS and CDR2 SASEGT. CDR3 length: 12 amino acids. Turning to this clone: The antigen is unknown.

Study-wide findings and caveats: cDNA-based reads could over-represent cells with high TCR expression. Shorter TCRB CDR3s, moderately but significantly so, were found in Type 1 diabetes patients in all four CD4+ subsets.

TCRB transcripts that were expressed got sequenced, as all of the isolated RNA had been reverse transcribed. Some clones are missing from TCRdb's copy, which holds only in-frame ones; the method was immunoSEQ multiplex PCR. The data show under 850,000 clones, roughly an eighth seen once. The sequence came from a man between 18 and 35 years old with type 1 diabetes. Sequencing was carried out using naive CD4+ T cells from blood. The J gene is TRBJ1-5, the V gene TRBV6-1; D is unclear. DNA of the CDR3: TGTGCCAGCAGTGGATCTTACCAGCCCCAGCATTTT. This encodes CASSGSYQPQHF.